The 22 T cell receptor beta chains given below trace back to one sample, sequenced in a study of cytotoxic CD8 clonotypes in ibrutinib-treated CLL. Only in-frame clones appear in the TCRdb table, and some are missing; sequencing was by immunoSEQ multiplex PCR. This sample has more than 70,000 clones, with roughly three quarters found just once. Sequences were derived from PBMCs, sampled after 12 months of ibrutinib treatment. The receptors here all came from a human donor with chronic lymphocytic leukemia.

The rearrangement uses TRBV18 and TRBJ2-5, with no clear D. The length of the CDR3 is 12 residues. The germline V and J ends were trimmed by 3 bases and 1 base, with 3 bases remaining between them. CDR1 and CDR2 (germline): KGHSH, LQKENI. The CDR3 nucleotides are TGTGCCAGCTCACCGTCCCAAGAGACCCAGTACTTC. Translated, it gives CASSPSQETQYF.

By its share, this clone is medium-sized. V usage is TRBV4-2 and J usage is TRBJ2-7, with TRBD2 as a possible D gene (6 bases). In germline, CDR1 is LGHNA, CDR2 YNFKEQ. The V end was cut by 4 bases, the J end by 4 bases, with 17 bases between. This CDR3 comprises 15 residues. The CDR3 spells CASSPTRGGTYEQYF. DNA for the CDR3: TGTGCCAGCAGCCCCACTAGGGGAGGAACGTACGAGCAGTACTTC.

The V and J genes are TRBV5-5 and TRBJ1-5; D is unresolved. V was cut by 2 bases and J by 7 bases, with 10 bases left in between. The germline CDR1 and CDR2 sequences are SGHKS and YYEKEE (reference sequence). This CDR3 is built from 13 residues. CDR3 nucleotides: TGTGCCAGCAGCTTTTATTCGGCGCAGCCCCAGCATTTT. Amino acids: CASSFYSAQPQHF. Combining the CDR3 with reference TRBV5-5 and TRBJ1-5 gives the whole variable domain DAGVTQSPTHLIKTRGQQVTLRCSPISGHKSVSWYQQVLGQGPQFIFQYYEKEERGRGNFPDRFSARQFPNYSSELNVNALLLGDSALYLCASSFYSAQPQHFGDGTRLSIL.

This clone came up a few times. The CDR3 bases are TGCGCCAGCAGCCAAGGGCATTGGGGGACGGGGGAGACCCAGTACTTC. It encodes CASSQGHWGTGETQYF. The genes are TRBV4-1 and TRBJ2-5; possibly TRBD1 or TRBD2 for D (5 bases each). Germline V gene data show CDR1 as MGHRA and CDR2 as YSYEKL. This CDR3 comprises 16 residues. Trimming took 1 base from V and 5 from J, leaving 17 bases between them.

The genes are TRBV6-4 and TRBJ2-3; D is tentatively TRBD1 or TRBD2 (5 bases each). With 3 bases removed from V and 5 bases from J, the gap between germline ends came to 15 bases. The CDR3 sequence is 15 residues long. Germline V gene lookup returns CDR1 MRHNA and CDR2 SNTAGT. The CDR3 region is CASSEGTGAGDTQYF. CDR3 nucleotides: TGTGCCAGCAGTGAAGGGACGGGTGCGGGAGATACGCAGTATTTT.

This clone was observed a few times. The J gene is TRBJ1-2, the V gene TRBV4-1, with D possibly being TRBD1 (5 bases). The V end was cut by 0 bases, the J end by 3 bases, with 8 bases between. The length of the CDR3 is 14 residues. CDR1 is MGHRA, CDR2 YSYEKL, per germline. The CDR3 reads CASSQEPGDYGYTF. Here the CDR3 DNA reads TGCGCCAGCAGCCAAGAGCCGGGGGACTATGGCTACACCTTC.

V usage is TRBV4-3 and J usage is TRBJ2-5; D may match TRBD1 or TRBD2 (5 bases each). This CDR3 comprises 13 residues. Germline CDR1 and CDR2: LGHNA and YSLEER. V was pared by 6 bases and J by 5 bases, with 13 bases between. CDR3: CASRGAPGETQYF. DNA of the CDR3: TGCGCCAGCAGGGGAGCGCCAGGGGAGACCCAGTACTTC.

The chain carries TRBV6-5 and TRBJ1-1; D perhaps matches TRBD1 (5 bases). This CDR3 has 13 amino acids. The V end was cut by 5 bases, the J end by 1 base, with 8 bases between. CDR1 and CDR2 from the germline V gene are MNHEY and SVGAGI. CDR3 residues: CASSAGQNTEAFF. The CDR3 coding sequence is TGTGCCAGCAGTGCTGGACAGAACACTGAAGCTTTCTTT.

This sequence joins TRBV5-4 and TRBJ2-1; D unclear. Trimming stripped 3 bases from V and 7 bases from J, with 8 bases between. This CDR3 spans 12 amino acids. Germline lookup yields CDR1 SGHNT and CDR2 YYREEE (reference sequence). The CDR3 nucleotides are TGTGCCAGCAGCTCGGTTTGGAATGAGCAGTTCTTC. This sequence encodes CASSSVWNEQFF.

The V call is TRBV28, the J call TRBJ1-5, with D unclear. The germline CDR1 and CDR2 sequences are MDHEN and SYDVKM. Between the trimmed V and J ends, which lost 1 base and 0 bases, there was a span of 19 bases. This CDR3 is 19 amino acids long. The CDR3 sequence is CASSLLAEVGDLSNQPQHF. The CDR3 region has the DNA TGTGCCAGCAGTTTATTGGCGGAGGTAGGCGACCTTAGCAATCAGCCCCAGCATTTT. Full variable domain (outside the CDR3, taken from reference TRBV28 and TRBJ1-5): DVKVTQSSRYLVKRTGEKVFLECVQDMDHENMFWYRQDPGLGLRLIYFSYDVKMKEKGDIPEGYSVSREKKERFSLILESASTNQTSMYLCASSLLAEVGDLSNQPQHFGDGTRLSIL.

J is TRBJ1-2 and V is TRBV7-2; D uncertain. CDR1 and CDR2 from the germline V gene are SGHTA and FQGNSA. V was cut by 4 bases and J by 6 bases, with 12 bases left in between. There are 13 residues in the CDR3. The CDR3 spells CASSSTRENGYTF. The CDR3 bases are TGTGCCAGCAGCTCCACTAGGGAAAATGGCTACACCTTC.

The chain joins TRBV19 to TRBJ2-5; D is ambiguous. V was clipped by 8 bases and J by 5 bases, with 12 bases between them. Looked up from germline, CDR1 is LNHDA and CDR2 is SQIVND (reference sequence). The CDR3 is made up of 12 amino acids. In nucleotides, the CDR3 is TGTGCCAGTGGGTATGACGGCGAGACCCAGTACTTC. Amino acid sequence: CASGYDGETQYF.

This rearrangement joins TRBV4-3 to TRBJ2-3; possibly TRBD1 for D (6 bases). The germline V and J ends were trimmed by 1 base and 4 bases, with 6 bases remaining between them. The CDR3 is made up of 13 amino acids. Per germline, CDR1 LGHNA and CDR2 YSLEER. The CDR3 DNA reads as TGCGCCAGCAGCCAAGGGGGGCCAGATACGCAGTATTTT. As protein: CASSQGGPDTQYF.

Sample share makes this clone medium-sized. The chain links TRBV19 to TRBJ2-7; TRBD1 matches at 8 bases. Germline CDR1 is LNHDA and CDR2 is SQIVND (reference sequence). J lost 9 bases, V lost 4 bases, and 8 bases had no gene match. This CDR3 comprises 13 residues. This CDR3 is CASSTQTGVRQYF. In DNA form, the CDR3 reads TGTGCCAGTAGTACCCAGACAGGGGTGAGGCAGTACTTC.

This sequence joins TRBV7-2 and TRBJ2-7, with D possibly called TRBD1 or TRBD2 (6 bases each). The CDR3 covers 15 residues. Trimming stripped 3 bases from V and 3 bases from J, with 15 bases between. Germline CDR1 and CDR2: SGHTA and FQGNSA. CDR3 sequence reads: CASSLGGGMVYEQYF. The CDR3 DNA reads TGTGCCAGCAGCTTGGGGGGCGGGATGGTCTACGAGCAGTACTTC.

This clone was detected only once. The V call is TRBV6-7, the J call TRBJ1-1; the match to TRBD1 covers 9 bases. TRBV6-7 is placed among ORFs of uncertain function. V shed 8 bases and J 4 bases; nucleotides not matched to a gene: 5. The length of the CDR3 is 13 residues. This chain's CDR3 is CASSQGAFTEAFF. CDR3 nucleotide sequence: TGTGCCAGCTCACAGGGGGCGTTCACTGAAGCTTTCTTT.

The chain combines TRBV5-1 with TRBJ2-4; TRBD1 might be the D (5 bases). CDR3 length: 16 amino acids. Germline assignment: CDR1 SGHRS and CDR2 YFSETQ. V lost 0 bases and J lost 0, with 10 bases in between. DNA for the CDR3: TGCGCCAGCAGCTTGGGGGCAGGGTTAGCCAAAAACATTCAGTACTTC. Residues: CASSLGAGLAKNIQYF.

CDR3 in amino acids: CASNKPRIARYEQYF. The DNA for the CDR3 is TGTGCCAGCAATAAACCGCGTATTGCACGATACGAGCAGTACTTC. V is TRBV28 and J is TRBJ2-7; D gene ambiguous. CDR1 and CDR2 from the germline V gene are MDHEN and SYDVKM. Trimming removed 7 bases at V and 4 bases at J, with 20 bases between. The CDR3 totals 15 residues.

This chain connects TRBV10-3 to TRBJ2-4; possibly TRBD2 for D (6 bases). V was clipped by 3 bases and J by 0 bases, with 12 bases between them. This CDR3 spans 16 amino acids. Germline assignment: CDR1 ENHRY and CDR2 SYGVKD. The CDR3 DNA reads TGTGCCATCAGTGACGGGGAGGCGCTAGCCAAAAACATTCAGTACTTC. This translates into CAISDGEALAKNIQYF.

This clone was found a few times. This sequence joins TRBV21-1 and TRBJ2-1; the table's D gene call, TRBD1, was not cross checked with the DNA. TRBV21-1 is labeled a pseudogene. The CDR3 covers 17 residues. This chain's CDR3 is CASSRGRLPPSYNEQFF. In DNA, the CDR3 is TGTGCCAGCAGCAGGGGGCGGCTACCTCCCTCCTACAATGAGCAGTTCTTC.

V gene TRBV29-1 combines with J gene TRBJ2-1; 12 bases align to TRBD1. The V gene's germline CDR1 is SQVTM and CDR2 ANQGSEA. J lost 8 bases, V lost 6 bases, and 8 bases had no gene match. The CDR3 consists of 14 residues. CDR3 nucleotide sequence: TGCAGCGTGGCGGGACAGGGGGCGCGGGATGAGCAGTTCTTC. Translating gives CSVAGQGARDEQFF.

A remark on this clone: Other nucleotide sequences from this sample produce the same CDR3. The V and J genes are TRBV11-1 and TRBJ2-5; D is uncertain. This CDR3 has 13 residues. The germline V and J ends were trimmed by 5 bases and 1 base, with 8 bases remaining between them. Per germline, CDR1 SGHAT and CDR2 FQDESV (reference sequence). The CDR3 spells CASSQTTQETQYF. The CDR3 nucleotides are TGTGCCAGCAGCCAAACTACCCAAGAGACCCAGTACTTC. The variable domain in full, completed from reference TRBV11-1 and TRBJ2-5, reads EAEVAQSPRYKITEKSQAVAFWCDPISGHATLYWYRQILGQGPELLVQFQDESVVDDSQLPKDRFSAERLKGVDSTLKIQPAELGDSAMYLCASSQTTQETQYFGPGTRLLVL.